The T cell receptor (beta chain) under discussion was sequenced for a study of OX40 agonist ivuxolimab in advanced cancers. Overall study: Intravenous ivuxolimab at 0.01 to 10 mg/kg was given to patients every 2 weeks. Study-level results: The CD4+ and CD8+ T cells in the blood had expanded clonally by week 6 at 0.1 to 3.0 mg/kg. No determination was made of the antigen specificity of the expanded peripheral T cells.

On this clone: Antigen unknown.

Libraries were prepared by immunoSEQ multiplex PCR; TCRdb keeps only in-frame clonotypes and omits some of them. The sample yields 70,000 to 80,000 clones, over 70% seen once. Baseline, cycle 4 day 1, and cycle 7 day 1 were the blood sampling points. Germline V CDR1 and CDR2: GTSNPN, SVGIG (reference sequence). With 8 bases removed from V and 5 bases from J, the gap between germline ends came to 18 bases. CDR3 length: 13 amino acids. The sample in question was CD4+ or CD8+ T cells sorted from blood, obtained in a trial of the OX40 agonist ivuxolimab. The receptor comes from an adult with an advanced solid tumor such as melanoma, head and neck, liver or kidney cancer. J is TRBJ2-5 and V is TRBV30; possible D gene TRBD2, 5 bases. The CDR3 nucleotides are TGTGCCGGAGCGGACCTCCTGGGGGAGACCCAGTACTTC. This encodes CAGADLLGETQYF.